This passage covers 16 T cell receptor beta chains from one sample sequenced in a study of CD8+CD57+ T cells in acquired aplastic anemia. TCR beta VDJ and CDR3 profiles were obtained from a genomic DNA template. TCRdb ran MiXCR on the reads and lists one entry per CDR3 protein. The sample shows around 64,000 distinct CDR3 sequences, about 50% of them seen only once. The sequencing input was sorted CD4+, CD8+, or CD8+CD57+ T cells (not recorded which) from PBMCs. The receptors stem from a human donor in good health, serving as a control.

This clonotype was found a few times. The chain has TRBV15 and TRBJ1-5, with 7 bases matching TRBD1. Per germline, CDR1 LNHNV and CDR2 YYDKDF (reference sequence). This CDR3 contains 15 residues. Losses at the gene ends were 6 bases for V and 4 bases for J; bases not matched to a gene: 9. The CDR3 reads CATSHSQGRNQPQHF. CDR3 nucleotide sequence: TGTGCCACCAGTCATTCACAGGGGCGGAATCAGCCCCAGCATTTT.

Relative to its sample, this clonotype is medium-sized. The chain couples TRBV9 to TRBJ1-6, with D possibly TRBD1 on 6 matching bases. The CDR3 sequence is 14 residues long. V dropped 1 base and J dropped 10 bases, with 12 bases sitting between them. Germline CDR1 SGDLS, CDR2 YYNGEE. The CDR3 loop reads CASSVRGAESPLHF. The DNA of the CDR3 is TGTGCCAGCAGCGTACGGGGGGCAGAATCACCCCTCCACTTT.

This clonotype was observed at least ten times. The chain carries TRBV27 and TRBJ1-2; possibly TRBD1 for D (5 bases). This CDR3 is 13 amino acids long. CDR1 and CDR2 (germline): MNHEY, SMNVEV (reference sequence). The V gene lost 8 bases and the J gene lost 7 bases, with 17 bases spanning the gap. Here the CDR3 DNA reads TGTGCCAGCCTCGACAGTCTAACTGGTGGCTACACCTTC. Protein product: CASLDSLTGGYTF.

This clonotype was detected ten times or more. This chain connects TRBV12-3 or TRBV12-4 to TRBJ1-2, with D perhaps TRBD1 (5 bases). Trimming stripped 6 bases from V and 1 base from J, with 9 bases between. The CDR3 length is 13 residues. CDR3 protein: CASRLDNNYGYTF. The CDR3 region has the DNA TGTGCCAGCAGACTGGACAATAACTATGGCTACACCTTC.

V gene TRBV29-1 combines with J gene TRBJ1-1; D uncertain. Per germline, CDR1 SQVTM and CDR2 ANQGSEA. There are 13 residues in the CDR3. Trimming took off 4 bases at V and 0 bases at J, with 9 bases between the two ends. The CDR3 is CSVVWRLNTEAFF. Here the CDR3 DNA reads TGCAGCGTTGTCTGGCGGCTGAACACTGAAGCTTTCTTT.

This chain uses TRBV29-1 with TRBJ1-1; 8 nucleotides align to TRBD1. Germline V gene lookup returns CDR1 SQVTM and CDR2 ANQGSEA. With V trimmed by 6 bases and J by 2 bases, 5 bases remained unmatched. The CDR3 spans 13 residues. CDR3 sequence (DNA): TGCAGCGTGGGGGGGACAGGAAACACTGAAGCTTTCTTT. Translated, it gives CSVGGTGNTEAFF.

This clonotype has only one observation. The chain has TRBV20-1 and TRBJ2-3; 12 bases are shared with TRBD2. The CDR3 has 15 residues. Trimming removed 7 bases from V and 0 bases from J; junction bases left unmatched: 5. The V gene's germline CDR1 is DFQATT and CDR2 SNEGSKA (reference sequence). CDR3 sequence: CSVGLAGTSTDTQYF. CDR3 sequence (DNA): TGCAGTGTTGGACTAGCGGGGACTAGCACAGATACGCAGTATTTT.

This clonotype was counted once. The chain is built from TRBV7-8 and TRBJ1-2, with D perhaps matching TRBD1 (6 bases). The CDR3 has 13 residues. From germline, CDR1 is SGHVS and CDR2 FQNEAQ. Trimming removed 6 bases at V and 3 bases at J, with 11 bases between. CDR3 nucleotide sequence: TGTGCCAGCAGTGGACAGTATGACTATGGCTACACCTTC. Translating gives CASSGQYDYGYTF.

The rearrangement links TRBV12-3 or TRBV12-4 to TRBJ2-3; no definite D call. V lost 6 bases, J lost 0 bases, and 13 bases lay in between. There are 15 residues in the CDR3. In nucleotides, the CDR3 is TGTGCCAGCAGACCCCGGAGCCTCAGCACAGATACGCAGTATTTT. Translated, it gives CASRPRSLSTDTQYF.

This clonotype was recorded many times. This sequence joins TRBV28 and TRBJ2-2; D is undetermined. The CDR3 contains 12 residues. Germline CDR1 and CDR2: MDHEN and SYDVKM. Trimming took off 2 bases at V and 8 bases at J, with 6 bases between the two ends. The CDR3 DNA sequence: TGTGCCAGCAGTTTAAGGCGGGGGGAGCTGTTTTTT. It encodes CASSLRRGELFF.

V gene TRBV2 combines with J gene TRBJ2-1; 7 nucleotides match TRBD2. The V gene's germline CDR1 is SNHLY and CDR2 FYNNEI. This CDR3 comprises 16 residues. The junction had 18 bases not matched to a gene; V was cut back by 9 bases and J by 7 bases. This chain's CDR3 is CASGRTSGTKLNEQFF. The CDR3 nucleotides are TGTGCCAGTGGCAGGACCAGCGGGACCAAATTGAATGAGCAGTTCTTC.

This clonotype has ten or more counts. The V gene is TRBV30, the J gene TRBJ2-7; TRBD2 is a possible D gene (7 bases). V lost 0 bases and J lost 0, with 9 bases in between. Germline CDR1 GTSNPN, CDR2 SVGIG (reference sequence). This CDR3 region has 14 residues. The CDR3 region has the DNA TGTGCCTGGAGTGTAGGGGGGGGCTCCTACGAGCAGTACTTC. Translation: CAWSVGGGSYEQYF.

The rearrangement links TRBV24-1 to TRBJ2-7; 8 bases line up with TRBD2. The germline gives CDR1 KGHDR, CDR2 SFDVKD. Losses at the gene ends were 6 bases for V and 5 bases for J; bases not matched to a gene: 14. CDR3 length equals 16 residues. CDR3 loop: CATSTTERENSDEQYF. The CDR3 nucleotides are TGTGCCACCAGTACCACAGAGCGGGAGAACTCAGACGAGCAGTACTTC.

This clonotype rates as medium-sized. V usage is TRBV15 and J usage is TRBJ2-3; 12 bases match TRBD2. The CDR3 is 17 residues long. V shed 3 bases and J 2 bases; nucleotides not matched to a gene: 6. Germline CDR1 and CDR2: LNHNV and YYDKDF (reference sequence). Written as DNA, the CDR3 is TGTGCCACCAGCAGGGGGCTAGCGGGAGGGCCCACAGATACGCAGTATTTT. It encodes CATSRGLAGGPTDTQYF.

The CDR3 spells CSVVQGTKNIQYF. The CDR3 DNA sequence: TGCAGCGTCGTACAGGGGACCAAAAACATTCAGTACTTC. This chain uses TRBV29-1 with TRBJ2-4, with 7 bases aligning to TRBD1. Germline V lookup: CDR1 SQVTM, CDR2 ANQGSEA. J gave up 2 bases and V 6 bases, and 4 bases lay outside the gene matches. This CDR3 comprises 13 residues.

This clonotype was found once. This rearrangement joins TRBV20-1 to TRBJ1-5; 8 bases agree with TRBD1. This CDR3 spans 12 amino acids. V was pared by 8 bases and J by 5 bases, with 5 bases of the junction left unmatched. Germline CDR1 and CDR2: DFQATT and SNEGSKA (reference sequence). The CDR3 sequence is CSFGQGYQPQHF. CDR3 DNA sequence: TGCAGTTTCGGACAGGGTTATCAGCCCCAGCATTTT.